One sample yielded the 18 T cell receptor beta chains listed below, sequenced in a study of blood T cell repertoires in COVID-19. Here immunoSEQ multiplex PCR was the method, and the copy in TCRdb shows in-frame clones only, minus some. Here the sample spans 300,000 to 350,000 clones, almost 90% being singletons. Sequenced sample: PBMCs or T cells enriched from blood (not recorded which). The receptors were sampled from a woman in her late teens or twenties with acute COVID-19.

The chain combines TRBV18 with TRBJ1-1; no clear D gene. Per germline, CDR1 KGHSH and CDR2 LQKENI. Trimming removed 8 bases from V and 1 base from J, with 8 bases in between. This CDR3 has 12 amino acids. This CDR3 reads CASERGNTEAFF. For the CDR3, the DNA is TGTGCCAGCGAACGGGGGAACACTGAAGCTTTCTTT. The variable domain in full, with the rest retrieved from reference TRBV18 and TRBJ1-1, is NAGVMQNPRHLVRRRGQEARLRCSPMKGHSHVYWYRQLPEEGLKFMVYLQKENIIDESGMPKERFSAEFPKEGPSILRIQQVVRGDSAAYFCASERGNTEAFFGQGTRLTVV.

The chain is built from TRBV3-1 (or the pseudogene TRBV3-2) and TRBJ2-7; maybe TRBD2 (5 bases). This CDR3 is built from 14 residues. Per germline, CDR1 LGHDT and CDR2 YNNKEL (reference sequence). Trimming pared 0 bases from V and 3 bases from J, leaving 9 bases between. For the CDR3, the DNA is TGTGCCAGCAGCCAAGACGTAACTAGCTACGAGCAGTACTTC. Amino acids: CASSQDVTSYEQYF.

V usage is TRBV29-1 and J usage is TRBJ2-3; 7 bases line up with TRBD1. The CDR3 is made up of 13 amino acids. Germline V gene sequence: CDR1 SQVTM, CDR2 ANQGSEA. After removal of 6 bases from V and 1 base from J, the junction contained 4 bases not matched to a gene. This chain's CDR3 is CSVDRPGTDTQYF. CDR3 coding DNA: TGCAGCGTGGACAGGCCAGGCACAGATACGCAGTATTTT.

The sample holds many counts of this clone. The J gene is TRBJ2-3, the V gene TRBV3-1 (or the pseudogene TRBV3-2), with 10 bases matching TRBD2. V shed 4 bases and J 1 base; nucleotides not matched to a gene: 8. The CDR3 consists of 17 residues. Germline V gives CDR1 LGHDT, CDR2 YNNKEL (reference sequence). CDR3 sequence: CASSLLGGTSGTDTQYF. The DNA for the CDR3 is TGTGCCAGCAGCCTCCTTGGGGGGACTAGCGGCACAGATACGCAGTATTTT.

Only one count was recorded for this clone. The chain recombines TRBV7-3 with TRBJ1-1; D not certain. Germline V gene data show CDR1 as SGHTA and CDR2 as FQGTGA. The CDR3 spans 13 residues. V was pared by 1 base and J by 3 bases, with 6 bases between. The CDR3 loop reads CASSLIQYTEAFF. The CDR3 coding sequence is TGTGCCAGCAGCTTAATACAGTACACTGAAGCTTTCTTT.

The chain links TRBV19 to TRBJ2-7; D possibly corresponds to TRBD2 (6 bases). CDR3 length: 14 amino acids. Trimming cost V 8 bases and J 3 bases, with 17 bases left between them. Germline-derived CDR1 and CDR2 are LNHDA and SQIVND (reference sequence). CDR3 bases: TGTGCCAGTTCAACGGGACTTCACTACTACGAGCAGTACTTC. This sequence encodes CASSTGLHYYEQYF.

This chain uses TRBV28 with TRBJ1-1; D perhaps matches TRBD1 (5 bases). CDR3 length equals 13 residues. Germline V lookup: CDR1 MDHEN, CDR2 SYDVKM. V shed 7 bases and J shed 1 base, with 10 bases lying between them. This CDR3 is CASTPGGNTEAFF. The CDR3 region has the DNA TGTGCCAGCACCCCGGGGGGGAACACTGAAGCTTTCTTT.

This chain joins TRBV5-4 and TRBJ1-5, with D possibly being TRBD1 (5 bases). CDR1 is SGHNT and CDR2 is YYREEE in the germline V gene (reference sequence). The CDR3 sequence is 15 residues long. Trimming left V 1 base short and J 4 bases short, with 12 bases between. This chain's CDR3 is CASSLLQDLNQPQHF. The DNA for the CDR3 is TGTGCCAGCAGCTTGTTACAGGACCTGAATCAGCCCCAGCATTTT. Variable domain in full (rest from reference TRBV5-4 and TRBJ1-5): ETGVTQSPTHLIKTRGQQVTLRCSSQSGHNTVSWYQQALGQGPQFIFQYYREEENGRGNFPPRFSGLQFPNYSSELNVNALELDDSALYLCASSLLQDLNQPQHFGDGTRLSIL.

The CDR3 reads CASSTFTRVRSNQPQHF. For the CDR3, the DNA is TGTGCCAGCAGCACTTTTACGCGGGTTAGGAGCAATCAGCCCCAGCATTTT. This rearrangement joins TRBV5-8 to TRBJ1-5; no firm D call. Germline-derived CDR1 and CDR2 are SGHTS and YDEGEE. This CDR3 contains 17 residues. V lost 4 bases to trimming and J lost 1 base, with 18 bases between them.

CDR3 amino acids: CASRPGLAGGGRWYF. The CDR3 nucleotides are TGTGCCAGTAGACCGGGACTAGCGGGAGGTGGACGTTGGTACTTC. The chain couples TRBV19 to TRBJ2-7, with 15 bases fitting TRBD2. Germline trimming cut 6 bases from V and 12 bases from J; bases unmatched to any gene: 12. There are 15 residues in the CDR3. CDR1 is LNHDA and CDR2 is SQIVND in the germline V gene (reference sequence).

CDR3 loop: CASSLGPGGTACREQYF. Written as DNA, the CDR3 is TGTGCCAGCAGTTTGGGCCCAGGAGGGACCGCTTGTCGGGAGCAGTACTTC. The chain recombines TRBV28 with TRBJ2-7; weak D call: TRBD2 (6 bases). Germline V CDR1 and CDR2: MDHEN, SYDVKM. The CDR3 has 17 residues. Trimming took off 3 bases at V and 7 bases at J, with 25 bases between the two ends.

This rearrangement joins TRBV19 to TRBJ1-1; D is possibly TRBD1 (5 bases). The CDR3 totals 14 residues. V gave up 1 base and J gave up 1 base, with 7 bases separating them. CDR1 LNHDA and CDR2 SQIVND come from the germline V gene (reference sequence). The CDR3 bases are TGTGCCAGTAGTATAGGGGGCGCGAACACTGAAGCTTTCTTT. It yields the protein CASSIGGANTEAFF.

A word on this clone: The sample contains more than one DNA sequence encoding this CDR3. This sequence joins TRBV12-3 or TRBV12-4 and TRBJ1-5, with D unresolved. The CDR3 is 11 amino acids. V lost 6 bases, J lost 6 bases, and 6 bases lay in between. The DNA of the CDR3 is TGTGCCAGCAGCACGGGTCAGCCCCAGCATTTT. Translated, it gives CASSTGQPQHF.

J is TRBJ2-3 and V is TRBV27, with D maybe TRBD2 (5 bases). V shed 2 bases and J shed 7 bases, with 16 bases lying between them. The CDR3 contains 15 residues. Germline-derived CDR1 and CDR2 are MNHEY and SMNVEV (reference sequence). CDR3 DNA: TGTGCCAGCAGTTTAAAAGGTGAGGGCTGGAATACGCAGTATTTT. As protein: CASSLKGEGWNTQYF.

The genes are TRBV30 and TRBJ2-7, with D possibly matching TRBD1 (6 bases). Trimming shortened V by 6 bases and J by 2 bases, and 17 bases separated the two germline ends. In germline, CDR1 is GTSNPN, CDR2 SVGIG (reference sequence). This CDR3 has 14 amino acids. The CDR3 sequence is CACRRGTLAYEQYF. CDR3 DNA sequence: TGTGCCTGCCGAAGAGGGACATTAGCCTACGAGCAGTACTTC.

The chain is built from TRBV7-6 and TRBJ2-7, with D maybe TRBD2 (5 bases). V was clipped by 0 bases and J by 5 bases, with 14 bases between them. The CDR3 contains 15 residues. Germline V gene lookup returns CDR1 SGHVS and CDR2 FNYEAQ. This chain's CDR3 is CASSLATGKRDEQYF. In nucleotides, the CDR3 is TGTGCCAGCAGCTTAGCAACGGGGAAGCGAGACGAGCAGTACTTC. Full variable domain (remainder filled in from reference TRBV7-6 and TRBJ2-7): GAGVSQSPRYKVTKRGQDVALRCDPISGHVSLYWYRQALGQGPEFLTYFNYEAQQDKSGLPNDRFSAERPEGSISTLTIQRTEQRDSAMYRCASSLATGKRDEQYFGPGTRLTVT.

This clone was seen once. The CDR3 here is CASSVASGTLQETQYF. Here the CDR3 DNA reads TGTGCCAGCAGCGTAGCTTCGGGAACCCTCCAAGAGACCCAGTACTTC. The chain recombines TRBV9 with TRBJ2-5; the D gene is possibly TRBD2 (5 bases). Germline CDR1 reads SGDLS; CDR2 reads YYNGEE. V lost 0 bases, J lost 1 base, and 13 bases lay in between. CDR3 length: 16 residues.

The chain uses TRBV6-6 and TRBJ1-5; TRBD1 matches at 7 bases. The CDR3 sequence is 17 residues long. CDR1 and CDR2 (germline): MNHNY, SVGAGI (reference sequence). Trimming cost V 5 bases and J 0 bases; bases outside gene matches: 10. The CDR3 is CASSQGQSPYSNQPQHF. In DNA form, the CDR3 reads TGTGCCAGCAGTCAGGGACAGTCCCCATATAGCAATCAGCCCCAGCATTTT.